This T cell receptor (beta chain) was recorded in a study of blood T cell repertoires in COVID-19. The CDR3 extends over 13 amino acids. Trimming left V 3 bases short and J 9 bases short, with 12 bases between. CDR1 is SGHTA, CDR2 FQGNSA, per germline. Sequencing used immunoSEQ multiplex PCR; TCRdb keeps in-frame clones, though not all of them. The sample comprises about 200,000 clones, around 85% of which are singletons, and approximately 4.2% rests with the top ten. V gene TRBV7-2 combines with J gene TRBJ2-1, with TRBD1 as a possible D gene (5 bases). The sample taken for sequencing was PBMCs or T cells enriched from blood (not recorded which). The sequence came from a woman in her thirties or forties with acute COVID-19. CDR3 in DNA: TGTGCCAGCAGCTTCCAGGGTATGGGTGAGCAGTTCTTC. Translating gives CASSFQGMGEQFF.